This TCR beta chain was observed in a study of identical twins. Germline V gives CDR1 LGHNA, CDR2 YSLEER. CDR3 length: 16 amino acids. Trimming left V 1 base short and J 1 base short, with 11 bases between. MiXCR was run by TCRdb on the 5' RACE reads, yielding one entry per CDR3 protein. This table holds roughly 770,000 distinct CDR3 sequences, roughly 20% found once. This same sample was also part of a study on T cells expressing NK-cell markers.

The chain carries TRBV4-3 and TRBJ2-1; weak D call: TRBD1 (6 bases). This clonotype originated in a young woman in good health. The sequenced material came from PBMCs. In DNA, the CDR3 is TGCGCCAGCAGCCAAGCGGGACAAAATTCCTACAATGAGCAGTTCTTC. Translating it yields CASSQAGQNSYNEQFF.